These 4 T cell receptor beta chains came from one sample sequenced in a study of T cells in Graves' hyperthyroidism and ophthalmopathy. Regions amplified from RNA transcripts were the TCR beta CDR3 regions. Primed by the HTBI set, a first-round RT-PCR was run on the TCR CDR3. TCRdb re-derived calls from the multiplex PCR reads in MiXCR, one entry per CDR3 protein. The sample yields around 580,000 distinct CDR3 sequences, 16% seen once. The sequenced sample consisted of blood. All receptors derive from a woman in her late teens or twenties with Graves' hyperthyroidism.

Remarks on this clonotype: A junction boundary mismatches the germline segment, possibly from a read error. This chain joins TRBV6-2 or TRBV6-3 and TRBJ2-1, with 9 bases matching TRBD1. The CDR3 length is 15 residues. Germline CDR1 is MNHEY and CDR2 is SVGEGT. The CDR3 DNA sequence: TGTGCCAGCAGGACGACAGGGGGTTTATACAATGGGCAGTTCTTC. Encoded protein: CASRTTGGLYNGQFF.

This clonotype was found many times. This chain uses TRBV30 with TRBJ1-1; D uncertain. The CDR3 length is 11 residues. Deletions cut 5 bases from V and 3 bases from J, with 7 bases between. CDR1 is GTSNPN, CDR2 SVGIG, per germline (reference sequence). CDR3 sequence reads: CAWRAYTEAFF. Written as DNA, the CDR3 is TGTGCCTGGCGGGCCTACACTGAAGCTTTCTTT.

This clonotype was counted many times. CDR3: CASSLALGRKTQYF. CDR3 DNA sequence: TGTGCCAGCAGTCTTGCTTTGGGGCGGAAGACCCAGTACTTC. V usage is TRBV12-3 or TRBV12-4 and J usage is TRBJ2-5; possible D gene TRBD1, 5 bases. Deletions cut 5 bases from V and 6 bases from J, with 16 bases between. The CDR3 contains 14 residues.

The chain carries TRBV12-3 or TRBV12-4 and TRBJ1-1, with TRBD1 matching over 10 bases. This CDR3 is 16 amino acids long. V lost 4 bases to trimming and J lost 6 bases; unmatched junction nucleotides: 11. CDR3 sequence reads: CASSYGGTGVLAEAFF. The CDR3 nucleotides are TGTGCCAGCAGTTACGGGGGGACAGGGGTTTTGGCTGAAGCTTTCTTT.